The following is a TCR beta chain sequence with its context. No antigen is known for it. These data belong to a study of blood T cells in healthy people across ages. The study, taken as a whole, reports: The CMV status of each donor remained undetermined, and this could have confounded shifts in expanded clonotypes.

Alongside a J-beta primer mix, a sample-barcoded 5' primer served in a second PCR lasting about 7 to 12 cycles. Via MiXCR, TCRdb re-called the 5' RACE reads, giving one row per CDR3 protein. This sample yields 500,000 to 650,000 distinct CDR3 sequences, of which about 25% are seen a single time; about 3.9% belongs to the top ten. The same sample was also studied in work on T cells of mothers and their children.

The sequenced material came from blood. The receptor's source is a boy aged 2 to 10 in good health.

The CDR3, as DNA: TGCGCCAGCCGCGGAGAGGCGTCTAGCACAGATACGCAGTATTTT. It encodes CASRGEASSTDTQYF. The V gene is TRBV5-1, the J gene TRBJ2-3; D call uncertain. Trimming stripped 7 bases from V and 0 bases from J, with 15 bases between. The germline CDR1 and CDR2 sequences are SGHRS and YFSETQ. CDR3 length: 15 residues.